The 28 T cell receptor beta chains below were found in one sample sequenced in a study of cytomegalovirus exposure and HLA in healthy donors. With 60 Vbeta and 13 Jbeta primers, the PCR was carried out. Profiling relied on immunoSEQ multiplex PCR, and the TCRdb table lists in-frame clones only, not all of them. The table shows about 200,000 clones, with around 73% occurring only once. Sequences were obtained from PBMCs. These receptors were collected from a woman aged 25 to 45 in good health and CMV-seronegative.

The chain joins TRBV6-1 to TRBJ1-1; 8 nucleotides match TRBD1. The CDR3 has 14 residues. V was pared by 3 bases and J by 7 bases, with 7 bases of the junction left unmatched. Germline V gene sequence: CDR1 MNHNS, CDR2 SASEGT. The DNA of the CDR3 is TGTGCCAGCAGTGACCAGGGGGCGAGGAGTGAAGCTTTCTTT. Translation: CASSDQGARSEAFF.

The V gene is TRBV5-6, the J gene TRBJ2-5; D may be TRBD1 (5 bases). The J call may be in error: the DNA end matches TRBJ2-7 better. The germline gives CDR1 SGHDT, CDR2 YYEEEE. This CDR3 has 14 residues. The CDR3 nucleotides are TGTGCCAGCAGCTATTACAGGCCTAGGAGCGAGCAGTACTTC. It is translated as CASSYYRPRSEQYF.

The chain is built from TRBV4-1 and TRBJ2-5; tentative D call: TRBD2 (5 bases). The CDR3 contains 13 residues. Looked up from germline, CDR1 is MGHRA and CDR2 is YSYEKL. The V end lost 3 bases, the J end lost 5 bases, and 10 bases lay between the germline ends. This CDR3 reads CASSHPSGETQYF. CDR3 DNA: TGCGCCAGCAGCCACCCTTCGGGGGAGACCCAGTACTTC.

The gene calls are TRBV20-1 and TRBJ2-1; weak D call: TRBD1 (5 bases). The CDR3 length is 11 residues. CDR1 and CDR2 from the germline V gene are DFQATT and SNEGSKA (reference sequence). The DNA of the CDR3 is TGCCTCCCGACAGATTACAATGAGCAGTTCTTC. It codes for CLPTDYNEQFF.

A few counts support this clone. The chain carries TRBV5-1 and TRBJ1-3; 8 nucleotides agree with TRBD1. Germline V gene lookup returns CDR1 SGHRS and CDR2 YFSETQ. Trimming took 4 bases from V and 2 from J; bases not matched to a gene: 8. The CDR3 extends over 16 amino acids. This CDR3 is CASSPDREGAGNTIYF. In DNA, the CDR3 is TGCGCCAGCAGCCCGGACAGGGAAGGAGCTGGAAACACCATATATTTT.

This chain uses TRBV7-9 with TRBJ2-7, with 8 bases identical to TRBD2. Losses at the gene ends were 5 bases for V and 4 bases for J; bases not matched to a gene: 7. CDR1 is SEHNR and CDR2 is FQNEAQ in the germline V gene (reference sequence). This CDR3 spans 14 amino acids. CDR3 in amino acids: CASSPPSGRYEQYF. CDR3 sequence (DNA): TGTGCCAGCAGCCCCCCAAGCGGGAGATACGAGCAGTACTTC.

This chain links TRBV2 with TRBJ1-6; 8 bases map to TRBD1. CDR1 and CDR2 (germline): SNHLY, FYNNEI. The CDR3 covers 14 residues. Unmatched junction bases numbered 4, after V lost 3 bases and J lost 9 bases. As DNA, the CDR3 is TGTGCCAGCAGTGAGGACAGGGAAGTTTCACCCCTCCACTTT. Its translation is CASSEDREVSPLHF. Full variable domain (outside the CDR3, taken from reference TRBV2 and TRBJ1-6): EPEVTQTPSHQVTQMGQEVILRCVPISNHLYFYWYRQILGQKVEFLVSFYNNEISEKSEIFDDQFSVERPDGSNFTLKIRSTKLEDSAMYFCASSEDREVSPLHFGNGTRLTVT.

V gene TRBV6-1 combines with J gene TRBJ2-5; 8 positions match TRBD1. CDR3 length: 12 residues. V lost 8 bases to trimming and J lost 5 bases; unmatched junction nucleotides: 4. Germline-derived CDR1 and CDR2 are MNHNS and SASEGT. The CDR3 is CASAGGGETQYF. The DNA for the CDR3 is TGTGCCAGCGCAGGGGGCGGTGAGACCCAGTACTTC.

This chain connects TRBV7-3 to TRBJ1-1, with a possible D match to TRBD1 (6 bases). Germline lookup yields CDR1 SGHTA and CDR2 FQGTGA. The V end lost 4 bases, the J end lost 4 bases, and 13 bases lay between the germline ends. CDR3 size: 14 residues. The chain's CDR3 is CASSSTGFGTEAFF. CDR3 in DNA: TGTGCCAGCAGCTCCACAGGGTTTGGCACTGAAGCTTTCTTT.

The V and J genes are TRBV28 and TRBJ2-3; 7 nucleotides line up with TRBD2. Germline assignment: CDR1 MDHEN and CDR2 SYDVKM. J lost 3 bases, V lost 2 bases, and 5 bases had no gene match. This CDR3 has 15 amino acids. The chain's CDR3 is CASSLAGESTDTQYF. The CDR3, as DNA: TGTGCCAGCAGTTTAGCGGGAGAATCGACAGATACGCAGTATTTT.

The CDR3 sequence is CASSVGGLTEAFF. As DNA, the CDR3 is TGTGCCAGCAGCGTAGGAGGTTTAACTGAAGCTTTCTTT. V gene TRBV9 combines with J gene TRBJ1-1; the D is unclear. This CDR3 has 13 amino acids. V was shortened by 0 bases and J by 5 bases, with 8 bases between the two germline ends. Germline loops: CDR1 SGDLS, CDR2 YYNGEE.

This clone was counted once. The CDR3 nucleotides are TGTGCCAGCAGCTTAGTTTTAGAATCAGATACGCAGTATTTT. It is translated as CASSLVLESDTQYF. This sequence joins TRBV7-8 and TRBJ2-3; D unclear. CDR3 length equals 14 residues. From germline, CDR1 is SGHVS and CDR2 FQNEAQ. Trimming stripped 1 base from V and 4 bases from J, with 9 bases between.

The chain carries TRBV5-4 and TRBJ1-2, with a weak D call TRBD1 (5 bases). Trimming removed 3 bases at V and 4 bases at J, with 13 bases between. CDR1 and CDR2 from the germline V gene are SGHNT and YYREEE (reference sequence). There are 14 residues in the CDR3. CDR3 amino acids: CASSWGSQGYGYTF. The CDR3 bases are TGTGCCAGCAGCTGGGGTTCGCAGGGCTATGGCTACACCTTC.

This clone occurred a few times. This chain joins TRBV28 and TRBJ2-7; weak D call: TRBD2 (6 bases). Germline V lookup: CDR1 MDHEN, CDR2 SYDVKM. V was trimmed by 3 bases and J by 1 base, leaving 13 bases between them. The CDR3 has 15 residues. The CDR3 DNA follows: TGTGCCAGCAGTTTGGGGGGTACCCTTTCCTACGAGCAGTACTTC. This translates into CASSLGGTLSYEQYF.

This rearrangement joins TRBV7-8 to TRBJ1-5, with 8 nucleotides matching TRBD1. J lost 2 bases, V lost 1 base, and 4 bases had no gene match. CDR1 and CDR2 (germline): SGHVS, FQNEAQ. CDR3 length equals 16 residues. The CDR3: CASSLGTGRGNQPQHF. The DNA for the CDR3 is TGTGCCAGCAGCTTAGGGACAGGGAGAGGCAATCAGCCCCAGCATTTT.

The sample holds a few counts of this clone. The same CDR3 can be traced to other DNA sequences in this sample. The CDR3 region has the DNA TGTGCCAGCAGTTACCGGAGCTCCTACGAGCAGTACTTC. It encodes CASSYRSSYEQYF. The rearrangement links TRBV6-5 to TRBJ2-7; no firm D call. V was trimmed by 2 bases and J by 0 bases, leaving 5 bases between them. The CDR3 has 13 amino acids. Germline V gene sequence: CDR1 MNHEY, CDR2 SVGAGI.

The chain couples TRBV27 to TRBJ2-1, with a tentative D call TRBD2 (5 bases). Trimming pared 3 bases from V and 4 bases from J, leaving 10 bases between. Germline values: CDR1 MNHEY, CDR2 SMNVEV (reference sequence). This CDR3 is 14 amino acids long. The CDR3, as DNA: TGTGCCAGCAGTTTCGGGAACAGATACAATGAGCAGTTCTTC. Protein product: CASSFGNRYNEQFF.

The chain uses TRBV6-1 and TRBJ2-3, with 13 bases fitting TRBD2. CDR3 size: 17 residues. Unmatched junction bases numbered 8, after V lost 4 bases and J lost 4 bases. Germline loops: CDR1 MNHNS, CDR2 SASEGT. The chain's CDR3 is CASSVYRTSGSSDTQYF. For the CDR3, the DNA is TGTGCCAGCAGTGTGTACCGGACTAGCGGGAGTTCAGATACGCAGTATTTT.

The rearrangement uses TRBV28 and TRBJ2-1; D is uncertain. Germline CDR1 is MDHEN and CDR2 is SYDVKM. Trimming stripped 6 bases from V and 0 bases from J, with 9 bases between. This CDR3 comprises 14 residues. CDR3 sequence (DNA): TGTGCCAGCAGCCAACGCAGCTCCTACAATGAGCAGTTCTTC. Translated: CASSQRSSYNEQFF. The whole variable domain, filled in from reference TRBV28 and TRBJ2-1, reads DVKVTQSSRYLVKRTGEKVFLECVQDMDHENMFWYRQDPGLGLRLIYFSYDVKMKEKGDIPEGYSVSREKKERFSLILESASTNQTSMYLCASSQRSSYNEQFFGPGTRLTVL.

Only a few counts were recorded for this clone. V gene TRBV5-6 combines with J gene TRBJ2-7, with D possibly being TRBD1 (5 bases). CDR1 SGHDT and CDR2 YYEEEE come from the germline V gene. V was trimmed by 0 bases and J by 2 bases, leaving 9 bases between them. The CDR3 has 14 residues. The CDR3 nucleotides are TGTGCCAGCAGCTTGGGCAGGGAAACCTACGAGCAGTACTTC. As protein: CASSLGRETYEQYF.

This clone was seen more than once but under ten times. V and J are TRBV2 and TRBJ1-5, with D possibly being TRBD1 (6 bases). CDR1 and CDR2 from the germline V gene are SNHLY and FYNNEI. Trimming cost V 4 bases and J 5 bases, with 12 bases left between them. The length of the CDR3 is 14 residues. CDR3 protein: CASSGQVSHQPQHF. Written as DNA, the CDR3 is TGTGCCAGCAGTGGACAGGTTTCGCATCAGCCCCAGCATTTT.

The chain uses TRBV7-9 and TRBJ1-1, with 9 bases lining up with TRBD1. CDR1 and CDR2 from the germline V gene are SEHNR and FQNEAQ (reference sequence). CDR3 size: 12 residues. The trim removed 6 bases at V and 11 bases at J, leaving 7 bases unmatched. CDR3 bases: TGTGCCAGCAGTCTTTGGACAGGGGCTGCTTTCTTT. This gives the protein CASSLWTGAAFF.

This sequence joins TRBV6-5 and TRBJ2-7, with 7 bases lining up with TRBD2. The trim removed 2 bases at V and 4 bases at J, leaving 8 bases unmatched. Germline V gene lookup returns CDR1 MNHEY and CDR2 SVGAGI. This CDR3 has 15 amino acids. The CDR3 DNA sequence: TGTGCCAGCAGTTACAGCGGGGAGGTAGTTTACGAGCAGTACTTC. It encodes CASSYSGEVVYEQYF.

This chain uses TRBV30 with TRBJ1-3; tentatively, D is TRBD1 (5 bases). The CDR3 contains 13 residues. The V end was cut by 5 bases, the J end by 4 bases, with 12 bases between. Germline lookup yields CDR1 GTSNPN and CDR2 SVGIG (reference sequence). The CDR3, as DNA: TGTGCCTGGTCCCCAGGGTCCGGAAACACCATATATTTT. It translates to CAWSPGSGNTIYF.

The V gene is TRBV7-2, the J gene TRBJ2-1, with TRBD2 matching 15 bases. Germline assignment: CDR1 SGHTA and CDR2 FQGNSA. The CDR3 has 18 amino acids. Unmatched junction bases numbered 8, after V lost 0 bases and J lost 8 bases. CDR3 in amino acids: CASSLAMSGLAGGYEQFF. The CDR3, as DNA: TGTGCCAGCAGCTTAGCGATGTCGGGACTAGCGGGAGGTTATGAGCAGTTCTTC.

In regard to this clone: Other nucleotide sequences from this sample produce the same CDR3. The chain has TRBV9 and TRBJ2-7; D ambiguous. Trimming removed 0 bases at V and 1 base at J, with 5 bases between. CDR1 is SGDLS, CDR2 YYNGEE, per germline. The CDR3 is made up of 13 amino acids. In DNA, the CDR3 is TGTGCCAGCAGCGTAGGTGAGTCCTACGAGCAGTACTTC. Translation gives CASSVGESYEQYF.

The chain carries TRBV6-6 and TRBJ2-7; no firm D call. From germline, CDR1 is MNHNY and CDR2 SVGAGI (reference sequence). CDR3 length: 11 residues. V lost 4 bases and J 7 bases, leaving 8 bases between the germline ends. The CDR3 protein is CASSSLREQYF. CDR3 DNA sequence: TGTGCCAGCAGTTCCCTTCGGGAGCAGTACTTC.

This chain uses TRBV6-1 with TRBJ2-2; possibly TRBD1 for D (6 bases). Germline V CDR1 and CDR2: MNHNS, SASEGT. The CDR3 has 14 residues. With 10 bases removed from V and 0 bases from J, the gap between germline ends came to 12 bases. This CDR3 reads CATGAETNTGELFF. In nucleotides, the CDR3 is TGTGCCACAGGGGCGGAAACGAACACCGGGGAGCTGTTTTTT.